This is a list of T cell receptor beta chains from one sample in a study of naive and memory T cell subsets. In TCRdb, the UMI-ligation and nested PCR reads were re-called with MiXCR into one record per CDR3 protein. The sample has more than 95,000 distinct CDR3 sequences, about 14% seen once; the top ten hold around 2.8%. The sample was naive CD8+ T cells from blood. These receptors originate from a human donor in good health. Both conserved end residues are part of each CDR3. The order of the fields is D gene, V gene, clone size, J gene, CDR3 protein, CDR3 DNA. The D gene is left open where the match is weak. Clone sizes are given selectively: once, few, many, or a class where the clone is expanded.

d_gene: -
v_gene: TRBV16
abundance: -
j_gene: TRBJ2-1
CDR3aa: CASSQSGWAGEFFGDEQFF
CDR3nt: TGTGCCAGCAGCCAGTCCGGCTGGGCAGGGGAATTTTTTGGCGATGAGCAGTTCTTC

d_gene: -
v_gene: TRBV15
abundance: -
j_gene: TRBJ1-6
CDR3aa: CATSRVARGKDSPLHF
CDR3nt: TGTGCCACCAGCAGAGTTGCACGAGGGAAGGATTCACCCCTCCACTTT

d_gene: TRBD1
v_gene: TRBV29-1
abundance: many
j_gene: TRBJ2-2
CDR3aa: CSVAGTGDTGELFF
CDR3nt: TGCAGCGTGGCCGGGACAGGGGACACCGGGGAGCTGTTTTTT

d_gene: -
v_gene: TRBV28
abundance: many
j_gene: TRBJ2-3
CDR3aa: CAVNHPGGLTDTQYF
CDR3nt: TGTGCCGTAAACCATCCGGGGGGCCTCACAGATACGCAGTATTTT

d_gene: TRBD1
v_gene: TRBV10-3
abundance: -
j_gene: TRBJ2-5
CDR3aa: CAVGQGQETQYF
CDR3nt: TGTGCCGTGGGACAGGGTCAAGAGACCCAGTACTTC

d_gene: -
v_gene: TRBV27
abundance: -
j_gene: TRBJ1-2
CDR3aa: CASGGANGYTF
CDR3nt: TGTGCCAGCGGGGGCGCCAATGGCTACACCTTC

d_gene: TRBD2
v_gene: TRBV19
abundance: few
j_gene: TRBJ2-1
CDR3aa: CASSIASGVELTTTSYNEQFF
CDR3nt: TGTGCCAGTAGTATAGCTAGCGGCGTCGAACTAACAACAACTTCCTACAATGAGCAGTTCTTC

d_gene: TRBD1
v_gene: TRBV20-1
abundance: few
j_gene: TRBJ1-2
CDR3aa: CSASRDSRQYGYTF
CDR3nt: TGCAGTGCCAGCCGGGACAGCCGACAGTATGGCTACACCTTC

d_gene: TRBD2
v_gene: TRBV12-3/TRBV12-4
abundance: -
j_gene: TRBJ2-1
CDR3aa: CASSSTSGLSSYNEQFF
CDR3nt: TGTGCCAGCAGTTCGACTAGCGGGTTAAGCTCCTACAATGAGCAGTTCTTC

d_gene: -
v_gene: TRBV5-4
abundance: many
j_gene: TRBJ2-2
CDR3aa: CASSPDPSVPGELFF
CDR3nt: TGTGCCAGCAGCCCTGACCCCTCGGTTCCCGGGGAGCTGTTTTTT

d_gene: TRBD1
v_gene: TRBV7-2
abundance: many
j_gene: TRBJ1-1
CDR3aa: CASSWTGMTEAFF
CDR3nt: TGTGCCAGCAGCTGGACAGGGATGACTGAAGCTTTCTTT

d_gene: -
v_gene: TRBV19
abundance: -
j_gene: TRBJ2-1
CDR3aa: CASSIWGSYNEQFF
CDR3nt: TGTGCCAGTAGTATATGGGGCTCCTACAATGAGCAGTTCTTC

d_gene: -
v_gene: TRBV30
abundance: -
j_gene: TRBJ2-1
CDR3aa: CAAITEGDTYNEQFF
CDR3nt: TGTGCCGCCATCACGGAGGGGGATACCTACAATGAGCAGTTCTTC

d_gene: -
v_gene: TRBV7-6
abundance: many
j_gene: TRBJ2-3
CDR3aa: CASSSSFGGLSTDTQYF
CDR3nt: TGTGCCAGCAGCTCATCTTTCGGGGGGCTCAGCACAGATACGCAGTATTTT

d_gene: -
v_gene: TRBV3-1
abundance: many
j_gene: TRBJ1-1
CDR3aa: CASSPKLDSLRGAFF
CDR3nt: TGTGCCAGCAGCCCCAAGTTGGATTCTCTTAGAGGGGCTTTCTTT

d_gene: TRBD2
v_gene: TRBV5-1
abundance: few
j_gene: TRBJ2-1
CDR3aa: CASSNGLAGGTLFSYNEQFF
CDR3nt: TGCGCCAGCAGCAACGGACTAGCGGGAGGCACGTTATTTAGCTACAATGAGCAGTTCTTC

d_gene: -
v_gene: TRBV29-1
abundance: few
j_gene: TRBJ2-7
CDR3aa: CSVEDDRWYEQYF
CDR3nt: TGCAGCGTTGAAGACGACCGGTGGTACGAGCAGTACTTC

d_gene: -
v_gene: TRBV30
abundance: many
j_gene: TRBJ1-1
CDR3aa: CAWSGENTEAFF
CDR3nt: TGTGCCTGGAGTGGAGAGAACACTGAAGCTTTCTTT

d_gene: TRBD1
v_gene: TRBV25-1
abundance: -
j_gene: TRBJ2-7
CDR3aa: CASSDPFGDGTGNDEQYF
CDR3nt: TGTGCCAGCAGTGATCCCTTTGGCGATGGGACAGGGAACGACGAGCAGTACTTC

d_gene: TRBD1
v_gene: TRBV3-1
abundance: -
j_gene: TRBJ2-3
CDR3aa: CASSQRDSTTDTQYF
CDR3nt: TGTGCCAGCAGCCAACGGGACAGTACTACAGATACGCAGTATTTT

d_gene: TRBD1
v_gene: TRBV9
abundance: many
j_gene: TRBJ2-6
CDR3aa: CASSVGQGDVLTF
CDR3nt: TGTGCCAGCAGCGTGGGACAGGGAGACGTCCTGACTTTC

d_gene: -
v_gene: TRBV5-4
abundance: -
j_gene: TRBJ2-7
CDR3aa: CASSLVGADYEQYF
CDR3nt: TGTGCCAGCAGCTTGGTAGGGGCCGACTACGAGCAGTACTTC

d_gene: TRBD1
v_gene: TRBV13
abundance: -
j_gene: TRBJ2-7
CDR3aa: CASSPGRQGALEQYF
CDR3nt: TGTGCCAGCAGCCCCGGAAGGCAGGGGGCCCTCGAGCAGTACTTC

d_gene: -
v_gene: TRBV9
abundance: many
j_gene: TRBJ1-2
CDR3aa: CASTPEANYGYTF
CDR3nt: TGTGCCAGCACCCCCGAGGCTAACTATGGCTACACCTTC

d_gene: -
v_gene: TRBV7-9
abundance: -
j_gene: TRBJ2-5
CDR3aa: CASSLGGIQETQYF
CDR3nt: TGTGCCAGCAGCTTAGGCGGAATCCAAGAGACCCAGTACTTC

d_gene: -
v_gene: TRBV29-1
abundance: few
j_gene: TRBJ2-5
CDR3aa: CSVEGTVQETQYF
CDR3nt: TGCAGCGTTGAAGGGACAGTTCAAGAGACCCAGTACTTC

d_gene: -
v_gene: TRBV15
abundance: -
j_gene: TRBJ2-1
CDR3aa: CATSRSPGVPKANEQFF
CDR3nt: TGTGCCACCAGCAGATCGCCCGGAGTCCCTAAAGCTAATGAGCAGTTCTTC

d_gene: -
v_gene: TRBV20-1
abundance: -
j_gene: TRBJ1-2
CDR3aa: CSARALDSREYGYTF
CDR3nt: TGCAGTGCTAGAGCGTTGGACAGCCGAGAATATGGCTACACCTTC

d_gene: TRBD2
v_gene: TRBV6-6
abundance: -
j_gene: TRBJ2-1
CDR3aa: CASSPGGGPYNEQFF
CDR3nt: TGTGCCAGCAGTCCCGGGGGGGGGCCCTACAATGAGCAGTTCTTC

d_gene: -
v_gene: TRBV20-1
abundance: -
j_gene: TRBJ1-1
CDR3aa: CSARDLWTPSRNTEAFF
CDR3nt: TGCAGTGCTAGAGATCTTTGGACTCCCAGTAGGAACACTGAAGCTTTCTTT

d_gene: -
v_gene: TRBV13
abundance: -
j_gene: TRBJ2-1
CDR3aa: CASSLGRANEQFF
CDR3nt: TGTGCCAGCAGCTTAGGCAGGGCCAATGAGCAGTTCTTC

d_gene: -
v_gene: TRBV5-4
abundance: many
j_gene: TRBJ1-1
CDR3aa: CASSMGSANTEAFF
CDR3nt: TGTGCCAGCAGCATGGGTTCCGCGAACACTGAAGCTTTCTTT

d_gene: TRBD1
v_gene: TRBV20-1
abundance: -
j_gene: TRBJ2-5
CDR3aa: CSARDGTGDGETQYF
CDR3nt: TGCAGTGCTAGAGATGGGACAGGGGATGGGGAGACCCAGTACTTC

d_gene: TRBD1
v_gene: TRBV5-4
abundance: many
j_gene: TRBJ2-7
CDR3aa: CASSATGDSYEQYF
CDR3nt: TGTGCCAGCAGCGCCACAGGGGACTCCTACGAGCAGTACTTC

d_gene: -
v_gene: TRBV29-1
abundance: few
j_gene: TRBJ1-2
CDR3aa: CSVLLAKDSNYGYTF
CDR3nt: TGCAGCGTCCTACTCGCAAAAGACAGTAACTATGGCTACACCTTC

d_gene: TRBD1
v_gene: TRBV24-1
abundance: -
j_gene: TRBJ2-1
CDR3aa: CATSDRSRDSNEQFF
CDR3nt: TGTGCCACCAGTGATAGGTCCCGGGACAGTAATGAGCAGTTCTTC

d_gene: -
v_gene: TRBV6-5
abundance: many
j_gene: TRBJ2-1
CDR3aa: CASSYSTLTNQFF
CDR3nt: TGTGCCAGCAGTTACTCGACCCTAACAAATCAGTTCTTC

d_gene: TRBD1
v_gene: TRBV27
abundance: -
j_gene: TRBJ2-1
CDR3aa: CASSFGQGEFF
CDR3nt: TGTGCCAGCAGTTTCGGGCAGGGGGAGTTCTTC

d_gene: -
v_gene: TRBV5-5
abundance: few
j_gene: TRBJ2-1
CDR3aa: CASSLTADYNEQFF
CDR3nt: TGTGCCAGCAGCTTGACAGCTGACTACAATGAGCAGTTCTTC

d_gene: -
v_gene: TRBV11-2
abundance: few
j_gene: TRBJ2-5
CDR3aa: CASSLGLGAGTQYF
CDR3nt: TGTGCCAGCAGCTTAGGGTTGGGGGCAGGGACCCAGTACTTC

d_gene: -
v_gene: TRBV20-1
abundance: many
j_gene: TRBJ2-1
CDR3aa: CSARDRAESSYNEQFF
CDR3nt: TGCAGTGCTAGAGATAGGGCGGAAAGCTCCTACAATGAGCAGTTCTTC

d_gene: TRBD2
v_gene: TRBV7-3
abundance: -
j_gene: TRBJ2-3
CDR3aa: CASSGRPSGGTDTQYF
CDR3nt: TGTGCCAGCAGCGGACGTCCTAGCGGTGGCACAGATACGCAGTATTTT

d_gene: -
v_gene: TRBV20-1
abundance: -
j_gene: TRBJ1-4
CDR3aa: CSARDKAAGVVEKLFF
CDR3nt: TGCAGTGCTAGAGATAAGGCAGCTGGGGTCGTCGAAAAACTGTTTTTT

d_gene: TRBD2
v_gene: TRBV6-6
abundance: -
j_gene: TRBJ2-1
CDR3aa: CASSFPTSGVYNEQFF
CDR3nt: TGTGCCAGCAGTTTCCCTACTAGCGGAGTCTACAATGAGCAGTTCTTC

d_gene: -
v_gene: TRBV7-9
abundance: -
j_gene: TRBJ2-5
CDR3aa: CASSLGTNAQETQYF
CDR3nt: TGTGCCAGCAGCTTAGGGACGAACGCCCAGGAGACCCAGTACTTC

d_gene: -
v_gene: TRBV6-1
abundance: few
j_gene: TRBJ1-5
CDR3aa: CAGGRIGDNQPQHF
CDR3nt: TGTGCCGGCGGACGTATAGGGGACAATCAGCCCCAGCATTTT

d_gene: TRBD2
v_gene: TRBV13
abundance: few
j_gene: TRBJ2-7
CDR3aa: CASSITSSGFNEQYF
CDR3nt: TGTGCCAGCAGCATTACGTCTAGCGGGTTCAACGAGCAGTACTTC

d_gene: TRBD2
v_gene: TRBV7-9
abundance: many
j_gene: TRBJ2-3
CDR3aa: CASSQRDYTDTQYF
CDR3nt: TGTGCCAGCAGCCAGAGGGACTACACAGATACGCAGTATTTT

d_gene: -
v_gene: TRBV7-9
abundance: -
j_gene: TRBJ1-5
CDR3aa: CASSLENQPQHF
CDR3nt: TGTGCCAGCAGCTTAGAGAATCAGCCCCAGCATTTT

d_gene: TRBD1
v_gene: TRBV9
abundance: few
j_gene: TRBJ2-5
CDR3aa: CASSAGTGEEKETQYF
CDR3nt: TGTGCCAGCAGTGCGGGGACAGGGGAGGAAAAAGAGACCCAGTACTTC

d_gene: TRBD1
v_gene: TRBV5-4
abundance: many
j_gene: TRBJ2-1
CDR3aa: CASSFRPGTGLIDNEQFF
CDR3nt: TGTGCCAGCAGCTTCCGTCCCGGGACAGGATTGATCGACAATGAGCAGTTCTTC

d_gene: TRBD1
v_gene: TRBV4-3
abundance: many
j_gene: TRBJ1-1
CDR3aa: CASSQDGFWLTGADTEAFF
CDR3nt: TGCGCCAGCAGCCAAGATGGGTTCTGGTTGACAGGGGCGGACACTGAAGCTTTCTTT

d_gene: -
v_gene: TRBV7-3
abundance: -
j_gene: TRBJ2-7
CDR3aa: CASSWDGDSYEQYF
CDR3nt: TGTGCCAGCAGCTGGGACGGGGACTCCTACGAGCAGTACTTC

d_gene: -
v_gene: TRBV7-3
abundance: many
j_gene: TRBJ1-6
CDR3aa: CASSLMWGSNSPLHF
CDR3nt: TGTGCCAGCAGCTTAATGTGGGGCTCTAATTCACCCCTCCACTTT

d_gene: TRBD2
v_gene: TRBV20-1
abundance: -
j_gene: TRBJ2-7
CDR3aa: CSADPPVGGPGEQYF
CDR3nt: TGCAGTGCTGACCCACCGGTGGGAGGGCCAGGCGAGCAGTACTTC